A selection of T cell receptor beta chains follows, all from one sample in a study of blood T cell repertoires in COVID-19. Generated by immunoSEQ multiplex PCR, the TCRdb table keeps only in-frame clones and is missing some. Among about 140,000 clones listed, around 79% were seen once. Source material: PBMCs or T cells enriched from blood (not recorded which). The origin of the receptors is a woman aged 50 to 65 who had recovered from COVID-19. The CDR3 runs from the conserved cysteine through the conserved F or W. Fields, in order: clone size, V gene, J gene, D gene, CDR3 protein, CDR3 DNA. D genes are given only for firm matches. Clone size is stated in some rows and not others, as once, few, many or a class when expanded.

clone size: .; V gene: TRBV7-7; J gene: TRBJ2-5; D gene: .; CDR3 protein: CASSLGLARQETQYF; CDR3 DNA: TGTGCTAGCAGCTTAGGCCTAGCGAGGCAAGAGACCCAGTACTTC
clone size: .; V gene: TRBV28; J gene: TRBJ2-4; D gene: .; CDR3 protein: CASNTQGRQDIQYF; CDR3 DNA: TGTGCCAGCAATACACAGGGTCGGCAGGACATTCAGTACTTC
clone size: .; V gene: TRBV11-3; J gene: TRBJ1-1; D gene: .; CDR3 protein: CASSPQGFGDTEAFF; CDR3 DNA: TGTGCCAGCAGCCCGCAGGGATTTGGGGACACTGAAGCTTTCTTT
clone size: few; V gene: TRBV9; J gene: TRBJ1-2; D gene: TRBD1; CDR3 protein: CASTRGQGNYGYTF; CDR3 DNA: TGTGCCAGCACCCGGGGACAGGGGAACTATGGCTACACCTTC
clone size: .; V gene: TRBV7-8; J gene: TRBJ1-6; D gene: TRBD1; CDR3 protein: CASSLDRGNSPLHF; CDR3 DNA: TGTGCCAGCAGCTTGGACAGGGGGAATTCACCCCTCCACTTT
clone size: .; V gene: TRBV11-3; J gene: TRBJ2-7; D gene: TRBD2; CDR3 protein: CASSPETSGGAVTLEQYF; CDR3 DNA: TGTGCCAGCAGCCCTGAGACTAGCGGGGGAGCCGTCACCCTCGAGCAGTACTTC
clone size: .; V gene: TRBV12-3/TRBV12-4; J gene: TRBJ2-5; D gene: .; CDR3 protein: CASSPWQQETQYF; CDR3 DNA: TGTGCCAGCAGTCCCTGGCAGCAAGAGACCCAGTACTTC
clone size: .; V gene: TRBV2; J gene: TRBJ1-1; D gene: .; CDR3 protein: CASRPTSTGIEAFF; CDR3 DNA: TGTGCCAGCAGACCAACCTCGACGGGAATTGAAGCTTTCTTT
clone size: .; V gene: TRBV5-1; J gene: TRBJ2-2; D gene: TRBD1; CDR3 protein: CASRIGQGETGELFF; CDR3 DNA: TGCGCCAGCAGAATAGGACAGGGTGAGACCGGGGAGCTGTTTTTT
clone size: .; V gene: TRBV4-1; J gene: TRBJ1-1; D gene: .; CDR3 protein: CASSQGQPLLNTEAFF; CDR3 DNA: TGCGCCAGCAGCCAAGGACAGCCTTTACTGAACACTGAAGCTTTCTTT
clone size: .; V gene: TRBV21-1; J gene: TRBJ1-4; D gene: .; CDR3 protein: CASRVATNEKLFF; CDR3 DNA: TGTGCCAGCCGAGTTGCAACTAATGAAAAACTGTTTTTT
clone size: few; V gene: TRBV6-6; J gene: TRBJ1-3; D gene: TRBD1; CDR3 protein: CASSGQGQITGNTIYF; CDR3 DNA: TGTGCCAGCAGTGGCCAGGGACAGATTACTGGAAACACCATATATTTT
clone size: .; V gene: TRBV28; J gene: TRBJ1-2; D gene: TRBD1; CDR3 protein: CASSPGSLGGQGGGYTF; CDR3 DNA: TGTGCCAGCAGTCCGGGTTCTCTTGGTGGACAGGGGGGTGGCTACACCTTC
clone size: .; V gene: TRBV6-5; J gene: TRBJ2-7; D gene: TRBD1; CDR3 protein: CASSYATGLHEQYF; CDR3 DNA: TGTGCCAGCAGTTACGCGACAGGGCTCCACGAGCAGTACTTC
clone size: .; V gene: TRBV27; J gene: TRBJ2-7; D gene: .; CDR3 protein: CASSFRTEVGEQYF; CDR3 DNA: TGTGCCAGCAGTTTTAGGACAGAAGTAGGGGAGCAGTACTTC
clone size: .; V gene: TRBV2; J gene: TRBJ1-2; D gene: .; CDR3 protein: CASSYTGQLHGYTF; CDR3 DNA: TGTGCCAGCAGTTATACCGGACAGCTGCATGGCTACACCTTC
clone size: .; V gene: TRBV4-1; J gene: TRBJ2-5; D gene: TRBD2; CDR3 protein: CASSLRTSEQETQYF; CDR3 DNA: TGCGCCAGCAGCCTGCGGACTAGCGAACAAGAGACCCAGTACTTC
clone size: few; V gene: TRBV4-1; J gene: TRBJ2-5; D gene: TRBD2; CDR3 protein: CASTESGVKETQYF; CDR3 DNA: TGCGCCAGCACGGAAAGCGGGGTAAAAGAGACCCAGTACTTC
clone size: .; V gene: TRBV5-1; J gene: TRBJ2-7; D gene: TRBD1; CDR3 protein: CASSSGTGSEYF; CDR3 DNA: TGCGCCAGCAGCTCCGGGACAGGGTCGGAGTACTTC
clone size: .; V gene: TRBV6-1; J gene: TRBJ2-7; D gene: TRBD1; CDR3 protein: CASSETGDGEQYF; CDR3 DNA: TGTGCCAGCAGTGAGACAGGGGATGGTGAGCAGTACTTC
clone size: .; V gene: TRBV3-1/TRBV3-2; J gene: TRBJ2-1; D gene: .; CDR3 protein: CASSQDTGFSYNEQFF; CDR3 DNA: TGTGCCAGCAGCCAAGATACAGGCTTCTCCTACAATGAGCAGTTCTTC
clone size: .; V gene: TRBV29-1; J gene: TRBJ2-3; D gene: TRBD2; CDR3 protein: CSVEVLAGVPLYF; CDR3 DNA: TGCAGCGTTGAGGTTCTGGCGGGAGTGCCTCTTTATTTT
clone size: few; V gene: TRBV5-6; J gene: TRBJ1-5; D gene: .; CDR3 protein: CASSFRGVHGQPQHF; CDR3 DNA: TGTGCCAGCAGCTTCCGGGGAGTTCACGGTCAGCCCCAGCATTTT
clone size: .; V gene: TRBV29-1; J gene: TRBJ2-2; D gene: TRBD1; CDR3 protein: CSAVDRDTGELFF; CDR3 DNA: TGCAGCGCCGTTGACAGGGACACCGGGGAGCTGTTTTTT
clone size: .; V gene: TRBV2; J gene: TRBJ2-2; D gene: .; CDR3 protein: CATGGTENTGELFF; CDR3 DNA: TGTGCCACGGGGGGGACAGAGAACACCGGGGAGCTGTTTTTT
clone size: once; V gene: TRBV18; J gene: TRBJ1-1; D gene: .; CDR3 protein: CASSSHRETEAFF; CDR3 DNA: TGTGCCAGCTCATCCCACAGGGAGACTGAAGCTTTCTTT
clone size: .; V gene: TRBV5-4; J gene: TRBJ2-5; D gene: TRBD1; CDR3 protein: CASSLERGRETQYF; CDR3 DNA: TGTGCCAGCAGCTTGGAAAGGGGGCGAGAGACCCAGTACTTC
clone size: .; V gene: TRBV2; J gene: TRBJ1-1; D gene: .; CDR3 protein: CASSLQGENTEAFF; CDR3 DNA: TGTGCCAGCAGCCTACAGGGAGAGAACACTGAAGCTTTCTTT
clone size: .; V gene: TRBV7-3; J gene: TRBJ2-7; D gene: TRBD2; CDR3 protein: CASSLSVSGSDEQYF; CDR3 DNA: TGTGCCAGCAGCTTATCGGTTAGCGGGAGCGACGAGCAGTACTTC
clone size: .; V gene: TRBV29-1; J gene: TRBJ2-6; D gene: .; CDR3 protein: CSVGGPGANVLTF; CDR3 DNA: TGCAGCGTTGGGGGGCCAGGGGCCAACGTCCTGACTTTC
clone size: few; V gene: TRBV5-1; J gene: TRBJ2-3; D gene: .; CDR3 protein: CASSLLAGKNTADTQYF; CDR3 DNA: TGCGCCAGCAGCTTGTTAGCCGGCAAAAACACGGCAGATACGCAGTATTTT
clone size: .; V gene: TRBV15; J gene: TRBJ1-3; D gene: .; CDR3 protein: CATSRDPGNGNTIYF; CDR3 DNA: TGTGCCACCAGCAGAGACCCCGGGAATGGAAACACCATATATTTT
clone size: .; V gene: TRBV10-3; J gene: TRBJ2-1; D gene: TRBD2; CDR3 protein: CAISLAGGNNEQFF; CDR3 DNA: TGTGCCATCAGCCTAGCGGGGGGCAACAATGAGCAGTTCTTC
clone size: few; V gene: TRBV29-1; J gene: TRBJ1-2; D gene: TRBD1; CDR3 protein: CSVDYGTGGSSSGYTF; CDR3 DNA: TGCAGCGTGGATTATGGGACAGGGGGAAGCTCGTCAGGCTACACCTTC
clone size: .; V gene: TRBV3-1/TRBV3-2; J gene: TRBJ2-3; D gene: .; CDR3 protein: CASSQGASTDTQYF; CDR3 DNA: TGTGCCAGCAGCCAGGGGGCGAGCACAGATACGCAGTATTTT
clone size: .; V gene: TRBV6-4; J gene: TRBJ2-2; D gene: .; CDR3 protein: CASSSSVTGELFF; CDR3 DNA: TGTGCCAGCAGTAGTTCGGTTACCGGGGAGCTGTTTTTT
clone size: .; V gene: TRBV6-5; J gene: TRBJ1-1; D gene: TRBD1; CDR3 protein: CASSYAGTAMNTEAFF; CDR3 DNA: TGTGCCAGCAGTTACGCCGGGACAGCCATGAACACTGAAGCTTTCTTT
clone size: .; V gene: TRBV4-1; J gene: TRBJ2-3; D gene: TRBD2; CDR3 protein: CASSQPTSGGSTDTQYF; CDR3 DNA: TGCGCCAGCAGCCAACCGACTAGCGGGGGGAGCACAGATACGCAGTATTTT
clone size: few; V gene: TRBV10-2; J gene: TRBJ1-1; D gene: TRBD1; CDR3 protein: CASRTGGKDTEAFF; CDR3 DNA: TGCGCCAGCAGAACAGGGGGCAAAGACACTGAAGCTTTCTTT
clone size: .; V gene: TRBV9; J gene: TRBJ1-2; D gene: .; CDR3 protein: CAHSPNYGYTF; CDR3 DNA: TGTGCCCACAGTCCCAACTATGGCTACACCTTC